A selection of T cell receptor beta chains follows, all from one sample in a study of T cell responses to AZD1222 COVID-19 vaccine. TCRdb keeps only in-frame clones here, not all; method: immunoSEQ multiplex PCR. In the table there are 150,000 or so clones, 85% to 95% of which are singletons. The sequences come from peripheral blood, collected on day 0 of MenACWY control vaccination. The receptors were sampled from an adult in good health. CDR3s include the opening cysteine and the closing phenylalanine or tryptophan. A D gene is named only where the DNA matches it firmly. For some rows the clone size is stated as once, few or many, or as a class when expanded; others skip it.

clone size: -
D gene: -
J gene: TRBJ1-1
V gene: TRBV30
CDR3 DNA: TGTGCCTGGAGGCTCAAAGAGAACACTGAAGCTTTCTTT
CDR3 protein: CAWRLKENTEAFF

clone size: -
D gene: -
J gene: TRBJ2-5
V gene: TRBV5-4
CDR3 DNA: TGTGCCAGCAGCCCTACTAGGGAACAAGAGACCCAGTACTTC
CDR3 protein: CASSPTREQETQYF

clone size: few
D gene: -
J gene: TRBJ2-7
V gene: TRBV27
CDR3 DNA: TGTGCCAGCGGGGCGTGGGGAGCCTACGAGCAGTACTTC
CDR3 protein: CASGAWGAYEQYF

clone size: -
D gene: -
J gene: TRBJ1-1
V gene: TRBV30
CDR3 DNA: TGTGCCTGGAGTGTTAGGGGTCGTTGGACTGAAGCTTTCTTT
CDR3 protein: CAWSVRGRWTEAFF

clone size: -
D gene: -
J gene: TRBJ2-7
V gene: TRBV2
CDR3 DNA: TGTGCCAGCAGCGGACTGCGGGACTCCTCCGAGCAGTACTTC
CDR3 protein: CASSGLRDSSEQYF

clone size: -
D gene: TRBD1
J gene: TRBJ2-1
V gene: TRBV9
CDR3 DNA: TGTGCCAGCAGCGTACGGACAGGGGGCTGGAATGAGCAGTTCTTC
CDR3 protein: CASSVRTGGWNEQFF

clone size: -
D gene: -
J gene: TRBJ2-7
V gene: TRBV2
CDR3 DNA: TGTGCCAGCAGCGGGCAGGGCTACGAGCAGTACTTC
CDR3 protein: CASSGQGYEQYF

clone size: -
D gene: TRBD2
J gene: TRBJ2-3
V gene: TRBV6-5
CDR3 DNA: TGTGCCAGCAATTTAGCGGGGGCTAGCACAGATACGCAGTATTTT
CDR3 protein: CASNLAGASTDTQYF

clone size: once
D gene: -
J gene: TRBJ1-1
V gene: TRBV5-1
CDR3 DNA: TGCGCCAGCAGCTTGGGGACACAGAACACTGAAGCTTTCTTT
CDR3 protein: CASSLGTQNTEAFF

clone size: once
D gene: TRBD1
J gene: TRBJ2-2
V gene: TRBV11-1
CDR3 DNA: TGTGCCAGCAGCTTATCAGGACAGGGATCCGGGGAGCTGTTTTTT
CDR3 protein: CASSLSGQGSGELFF

clone size: -
D gene: TRBD1
J gene: TRBJ2-7
V gene: TRBV5-4
CDR3 DNA: TGTGCCAGCACCTCTCAGGGGGTCGACGAGCAGTACTTC
CDR3 protein: CASTSQGVDEQYF

clone size: -
D gene: -
J gene: TRBJ1-4
V gene: TRBV4-2
CDR3 DNA: TGTGCCAGCAGCCGGCGACAGACTAATGAAAAACTGTTTTTT
CDR3 protein: CASSRRQTNEKLFF

clone size: -
D gene: -
J gene: TRBJ1-1
V gene: TRBV2
CDR3 DNA: TGTGCCAGCAGTGAGACAGACAGGCAAAAAGCTTTCTTT
CDR3 protein: CASSETDRQKAFF

clone size: -
D gene: TRBD1
J gene: TRBJ1-1
V gene: TRBV7-9
CDR3 DNA: TGTGCCAGCAGCCCGTGGACAGGGAACACTGAAGCTTTCTTT
CDR3 protein: CASSPWTGNTEAFF

clone size: -
D gene: -
J gene: TRBJ2-2
V gene: TRBV6-2/TRBV6-3
CDR3 DNA: TGTGCCAGCAGTACCCGGGACCACAAAAACGGGGAGCTGTTTTTT
CDR3 protein: CASSTRDHKNGELFF

clone size: -
D gene: -
J gene: TRBJ1-4
V gene: TRBV20-1
CDR3 DNA: TGCAGTGCTCCAAGAGCAGAAAAACTGTTTTTT
CDR3 protein: CSAPRAEKLFF

clone size: -
D gene: TRBD1
J gene: TRBJ2-7
V gene: TRBV7-6
CDR3 DNA: TGTGCCAGCAGTCCGGGACAGGGGACCTACGAGCAGTACTTC
CDR3 protein: CASSPGQGTYEQYF

clone size: -
D gene: -
J gene: TRBJ2-7
V gene: TRBV7-9
CDR3 DNA: TGTGCCAGCAGCTCTGGAAGCGGAACCTACGAGCAGTACTTC
CDR3 protein: CASSSGSGTYEQYF

clone size: once
D gene: -
J gene: TRBJ1-2
V gene: TRBV24-1
CDR3 DNA: TGTGCCACCAGTGATGATGGGACACCCTATGGCTACACCTTC
CDR3 protein: CATSDDGTPYGYTF

clone size: -
D gene: TRBD1
J gene: TRBJ1-1
V gene: TRBV28
CDR3 DNA: TGTGCCAGCAGGGAAGACAGGGGGGCCACTGAAGCTTTCTTT
CDR3 protein: CASREDRGATEAFF

clone size: once
D gene: -
J gene: TRBJ1-4
V gene: TRBV2
CDR3 DNA: TGTGCCAGCTCAGGGGCGGCTAATGAAAAACTGTTTTTT
CDR3 protein: CASSGAANEKLFF

clone size: -
D gene: TRBD2
J gene: TRBJ2-7
V gene: TRBV7-9
CDR3 DNA: TGTGCCAGCAGCTTAGTGGGGTCTAGCGGGGGGGCCGACGAGCAGTACTTC
CDR3 protein: CASSLVGSSGGADEQYF

clone size: -
D gene: -
J gene: TRBJ1-1
V gene: TRBV2
CDR3 DNA: TGTGCCAGCAGTGAACAGGGGAACACTGAAGCTTTCTTT
CDR3 protein: CASSEQGNTEAFF